The rows below give T cell receptor beta chains drawn from one sample of a study of blood T cell repertoires in COVID-19. Only in-frame clones appear in the TCRdb table, and some are missing; sequencing was by immunoSEQ multiplex PCR. This sample has 130,000 to 150,000 clones, with 80% to 90% found just once. Sequencing was performed on peripheral blood. The receptors originated from an older woman with COVID-19, enrolled during active disease. Both conserved end residues are part of each CDR3. A D gene is named only where the DNA matches it firmly. Size values are once, few and many counts, or a class for expanded clones, and some rows have none.

TGTGCCAGCAGCTTAAGCAGGGGTCAGCCCCAGCATTTT	CASSLSRGQPQHF	TRBV7-6	NA	NA	TRBJ1-5
TGTGCCAGTAGTGGGGGGATGGCAGATACGCAGTATTTT	CASSGGMADTQYF	TRBV19	NA	NA	TRBJ2-3
TGTGCCAGCAGTTACTCCCGGGACAGGGGCCACGAGCAGTACTTC	CASSYSRDRGHEQYF	TRBV6-5	NA	TRBD1	TRBJ2-7
TGTGCCAGCAGCCAAGCGCAGGGGGCGGATGGCTACACCTTC	CASSQAQGADGYTF	TRBV3-1/TRBV3-2	NA	TRBD1	TRBJ1-2
TGTGCCAGCAGCGTAGGTTCTTCGGGGGGCGCCTACAATGAGCAGTTCTTC	CASSVGSSGGAYNEQFF	TRBV9	NA	NA	TRBJ2-1
TGTGCCAGCAGCTTAGAACCTAGCGGGGCATCCTACGAGCAGTACTTC	CASSLEPSGASYEQYF	TRBV11-2	NA	TRBD2	TRBJ2-7
TGTGCCAGCAGACGTGACAGTGGAAACACCATATATTTT	CASRRDSGNTIYF	TRBV12-3/TRBV12-4	once	NA	TRBJ1-3
TGTGCCAGCAGCTTAGGCGGGGGGGGCGGAGATACGCAGTATTTT	CASSLGGGGGDTQYF	TRBV7-2	NA	TRBD2	TRBJ2-3
TGTGCCAGTAGTATCAGACAAGGAAATTCACCCCTCCACTTT	CASSIRQGNSPLHF	TRBV19	NA	NA	TRBJ1-6
TGTGCCAGCAGTTCCTTTTATCAGCCCCAGCATTTT	CASSSFYQPQHF	TRBV12-3/TRBV12-4	once	NA	TRBJ1-5
TGTGCCAGCAGGACTAGCGGGGGGTCCTACAATGAGCAGTTCTTC	CASRTSGGSYNEQFF	TRBV6-5	once	TRBD2	TRBJ2-1
TGTGCCAGCAGCTTACGGGGAGGTACCTACGAGCAGTACTTC	CASSLRGGTYEQYF	TRBV7-9	NA	NA	TRBJ2-7
TGCGCCAGCAGCTCGTCAACTGGTACGCAGTATTTT	CASSSSTGTQYF	TRBV5-1	NA	NA	TRBJ2-3
TGTGCCAGCAGCCAGGGGGGGAATCAGCCCCAGCATTTT	CASSQGGNQPQHF	TRBV7-8	few	TRBD1	TRBJ1-5
TGTGCCGTGCGGGGGGCGGGAAACACCATATATTTT	CAVRGAGNTIYF	TRBV2	NA	NA	TRBJ1-3
TGTGCCAGCAGCTGGGGGACAGGGTACACCGGGGAGCTGTTTTTT	CASSWGTGYTGELFF	TRBV6-5	NA	TRBD1	TRBJ2-2
TGTGCCAGCAGCTTAACGGAGCGGCATCAGCCCCAGCATTTT	CASSLTERHQPQHF	TRBV7-3	once	NA	TRBJ1-5
TGCGCCAGCAGCTCACAGGGGGATTGGAGGAACACTGAAGCTTTCTTT	CASSSQGDWRNTEAFF	TRBV5-1	NA	TRBD1	TRBJ1-1
TGTGCCAGCAGTTACTTTGGCTGGTCCGGGGAGCTGTTTTTT	CASSYFGWSGELFF	TRBV6-5	NA	NA	TRBJ2-2
TGTGCCATCAGTAGGACAGTCTACGAGCAGTACTTC	CAISRTVYEQYF	TRBV10-3	NA	NA	TRBJ2-7
TGTGCCAGTAGTATTTCGGCAGGGCCGAGCGCTGAAGCTTTCTTT	CASSISAGPSAEAFF	TRBV19	NA	NA	TRBJ1-1
TGTGCCAGCAGTAGAGGACAGGGGGGAAGTCTTGGTGAAGCTTTCTTT	CASSRGQGGSLGEAFF	TRBV27	NA	TRBD1	TRBJ1-1
TGTGCCAGCAGCTTATTGGGGGAGGGTCAGCCCCAGCATTTT	CASSLLGEGQPQHF	TRBV11-2	few	NA	TRBJ1-5
TGCGCCAGCAGCTCAGCGCCGGGACAGGGGGCGAACGAGCAGTACTTC	CASSSAPGQGANEQYF	TRBV5-1	NA	TRBD1	TRBJ2-7
TGTGCCAGCAGCCAAGATAGCGGGGGGGGGAACACTGAAGCTTTCTTT	CASSQDSGGGNTEAFF	TRBV3-1/TRBV3-2	NA	NA	TRBJ1-1
TGTGCCAGCAGCCGTGGGACAGGGACCCTGGGCACTGAAGCTTTCTTT	CASSRGTGTLGTEAFF	TRBV5-6	once	TRBD1	TRBJ1-1
TGCGCCAGCAGTGATATCTCCTACGAGCAGTACTTC	CASSDISYEQYF	TRBV10-2	NA	NA	TRBJ2-7
TGTGCCAGCAGCTTGATAGCGGGGGGTCACAATGAGCAGTTCTTC	CASSLIAGGHNEQFF	TRBV7-8	NA	TRBD2	TRBJ2-1
TGTGCCAGCAGAAGTAGCGGGTTTACCTACAATGAGCAGTTCTTC	CASRSSGFTYNEQFF	TRBV6-4	NA	TRBD2	TRBJ2-1
TGCGCCAGCAGCTTGGAGGGGGCCGGGGTGAACACTGAAGCTTTCTTT	CASSLEGAGVNTEAFF	TRBV5-1	NA	TRBD1	TRBJ1-1
TGTGCTAGTGGTTTGGTACAGGTGAGGGAGGGATACTCTGGAAACACCATATATTTT	CASGLVQVREGYSGNTIYF	TRBV12-5	NA	NA	TRBJ1-3
TGTGCCAGCAGCTCCCAGGGCGTGGGACAGGACGAAAAACTGTTTTTT	CASSSQGVGQDEKLFF	TRBV9	NA	TRBD1	TRBJ1-4